This passage covers 6 T cell receptor beta chains from one sample sequenced in a study of cytomegalovirus exposure and HLA in healthy donors. PCR used 60 Vbeta primers and 13 Jbeta primers. The table came from immunoSEQ multiplex PCR; TCRdb's copy has only in-frame clones and leaves some out. This table has about 120,000 clones, 74% appearing once. Sequenced: PBMCs. The receptor set was obtained from a human donor in good health.

The V and J genes are TRBV5-1 and TRBJ1-6, with D possibly matching TRBD1 (5 bases). Per the germline V gene, CDR1 is SGHRS and CDR2 is YFSETQ. The CDR3 length is 15 residues. The V gene lost 3 bases and the J gene lost 9 bases, with 16 bases spanning the gap. This CDR3 is CASSWWGGESSPLHF. CDR3 sequence (DNA): TGCGCCAGCAGCTGGTGGGGGGGAGAGAGTTCACCCCTCCACTTT.

This clone was found once. The V call is TRBV19, the J call TRBJ2-3; tentative D call: TRBD1 (5 bases). CDR1 LNHDA and CDR2 SQIVND come from the germline V gene (reference sequence). The V end lost 4 bases, the J end lost 1 base, and 9 bases lay between the germline ends. The CDR3 sequence is 14 residues long. The DNA of the CDR3 is TGTGCCAGTAGTAAGCCAGGGCGCACAGATACGCAGTATTTT. Translation gives CASSKPGRTDTQYF.

V gene TRBV30 combines with J gene TRBJ1-2; 8 bases line up with TRBD1. CDR1 is GTSNPN and CDR2 is SVGIG in the germline V gene (reference sequence). With V trimmed by 3 bases and J by 5 bases, 11 bases remained unmatched. This CDR3 contains 15 residues. CDR3 loop: CAWRFTGTGDYGYTF. The CDR3 bases are TGTGCCTGGAGGTTCACCGGGACAGGAGATTATGGCTACACCTTC.

V and J are TRBV7-9 and TRBJ2-7; D ambiguous. The germline V gene encodes CDR1 SEHNR and CDR2 FQNEAQ (reference sequence). V lost 5 bases to trimming and J lost 5 bases, with 16 bases between them. The CDR3 sequence is 14 residues long. The CDR3 DNA reads as TGTGCCAGCAGCCCGATAGCATCCATTCACGAGCAGTACTTC. Its translation: CASSPIASIHEQYF.

In its sample, this clone was seen once. The chain recombines TRBV7-2 with TRBJ2-7, with 8 bases lining up with TRBD1. Germline assignment: CDR1 SGHTA and CDR2 FQGNSA. The V segment lost 4 bases and the J segment 4 bases; nucleotides outside the gene matches: 6. This CDR3 has 14 residues. The CDR3 loop is CASSYPGGGYEQYF. DNA of the CDR3: TGTGCCAGCAGCTATCCAGGGGGCGGGTACGAGCAGTACTTC.

This clone has just a few counts. The V call is TRBV5-1, the J call TRBJ2-2, with 8 bases matching TRBD1. This CDR3 is built from 15 residues. Germline CDR1 is SGHRS and CDR2 is YFSETQ. J gave up 4 bases and V 3 bases, and 5 bases lay outside the gene matches. CDR3 sequence (DNA): TGCGCCAGCAGCTGGACAGGGACAAGCACCGGGGAGCTGTTTTTT. The encoded protein is CASSWTGTSTGELFF.